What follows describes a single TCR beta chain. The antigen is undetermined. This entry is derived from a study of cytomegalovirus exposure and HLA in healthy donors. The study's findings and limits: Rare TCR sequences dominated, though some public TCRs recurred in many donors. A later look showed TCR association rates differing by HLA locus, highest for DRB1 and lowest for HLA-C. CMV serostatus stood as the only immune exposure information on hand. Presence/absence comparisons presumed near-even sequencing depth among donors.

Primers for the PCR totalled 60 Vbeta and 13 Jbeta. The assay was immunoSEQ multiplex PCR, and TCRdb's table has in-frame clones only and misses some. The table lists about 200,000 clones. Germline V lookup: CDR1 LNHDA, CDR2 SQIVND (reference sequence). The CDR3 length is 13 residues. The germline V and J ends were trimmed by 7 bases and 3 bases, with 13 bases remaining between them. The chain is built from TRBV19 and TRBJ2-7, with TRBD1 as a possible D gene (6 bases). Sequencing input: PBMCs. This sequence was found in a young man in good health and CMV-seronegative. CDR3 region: CASNPGANYEQYF. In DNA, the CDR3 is TGTGCCAGTAACCCAGGGGCCAACTACGAGCAGTACTTC.